The clone carrying this T cell receptor (beta chain) appeared once. The sample contains more than one DNA sequence encoding this CDR3. This specimen belongs to a study of blood T cell repertoires in COVID-19. Study-level information: Acute-phase and convalescent COVID-19 samples originated in the United States, Italy and Spain. The cDNA or gDNA used as material had been derived from T cells, B-cell-depleted T cells, or PBMCs.

The authors' processing: From reference gene primer amplification, estimates of nucleated cell counts were derived. This table comes from immunoSEQ multiplex PCR, and its TCRdb copy is limited to in-frame clones, with some not included. V and J calls and clone size are as listed in that table; D and trimming were resolved from the DNA. The sample has over 400,000 clones; 70% to 90% are singletons. This clonotype was obtained from a human donor in a cohort sampled during active COVID-19. Specimen: peripheral blood.

For the CDR3, the DNA is TGTGCCAGCAGTTACTCGCCGGGACAGGGGCCCTATGGCTACACCTTC. It codes for CASSYSPGQGPYGYTF. The chain joins TRBV6-6 to TRBJ1-2; TRBD1 aligns across 10 bases. V lost 0 bases, J lost 4 bases, and 5 bases stayed unmatched. Germline-derived CDR1 and CDR2 are MNHNY and SVGAGI (reference sequence). This CDR3 is 16 amino acids long.